Following are 10 T cell receptor beta chains from one sample sequenced in a study of tumor and adjacent non-tumor tissue in lung cancer (dated by TCRdb to 2016 to 2018). Library construction relied on multiplex PCR. Reads for this sample came from an Illumina HiSeq 2500. TCRbeta libraries were constructed through three rounds of nested PCR with primers (Table S4) according to protocols adapted from ARM-PCR. Starting from the raw public reads, TCRdb applied fastp trimming at Q25, assembled clones with MiXCR and retained in-frame beta chains. Under each unique CDR3 protein, matching rows form one entry showing the most common genes and DNA. The sample data list over 100,000 distinct CDR3 sequences, and roughly two thirds of these were observed just once. The top ten clones comprise 19% of the sample. Bulk unsorted tissue served as the source for RNA extraction, and RNA quality was assessed using a NanoDrop ND-1000 and an Agilent 2100. Normal lung samples were distant non-tumor tissue taken more than 3 cm from the tumor edge.

The sequenced sample consisted of distant non-tumor lung tissue. These receptors were collected from a man in his sixties with non-small cell lung cancer.

As for this clonotype: A much larger clone lies one base from this, so it may be a read error. V is TRBV19 and J is TRBJ2-1; D might be TRBD1 or TRBD2, each matching 5 bases. Germline CDR1 LNHDA, CDR2 SQIVND (reference sequence). The CDR3 loop spans 15 amino acids. Here the CDR3 DNA reads TGTGTCAGTAGTATAGATGGGACCCCCAACAATGAGCAGTTCTTC. Its protein product is CVSSIDGTPNNEQFF.

This clonotype was detected a few times. The chain carries TRBV2 and TRBJ2-1, with 7 bases that match TRBD1. CDR3 length: 15 amino acids. In germline, CDR1 is SNHLY, CDR2 FYNNEI. V shed 5 bases and J 9 bases; nucleotides not matched to a gene: 13. CDR3 region: CASSPRTGSNVEQFF. CDR3 nucleotide sequence: TGTGCCAGCAGTCCCAGGACAGGTTCGAACGTTGAGCAGTTCTTC. The full variable domain, completed using reference TRBV2 and TRBJ2-1, is EPEVTQTPSHQVTQMGQEVILRCVPISNHLYFYWYRQILGQKVEFLVSFYNNEISEKSEIFDDQFSVERPDGSNFTLKIRSTKLEDSAMYFCASSPRTGSNVEQFFGPGTRLTVL.

Remarks on this clonotype: This is likely a read error, given that the CDR3 carries no conserved phenylalanine or tryptophan at its end. The rearrangement uses TRBV11-2 and TRBJ2-3; D call uncertain. Germline loops: CDR1 SGHAT, CDR2 FQNNGV. CDR3 length equals 14 residues. In DNA form, the CDR3 reads TGTGCTAGCAGCCACCGGACCTCTACGGCTACGCAGTATCAT. This translates into CASSHRTSTATQYH.

A remark on this clonotype: It may be a read error: a sequence one base away is much more abundant. In this CDR3 the conserved last residue, phenylalanine or tryptophan, is missing, so a read error is likely. This chain connects TRBV12-3 or TRBV12-4 to TRBJ1-1; no reliable D call. Trimming pared 3 bases from V and 4 bases from J, leaving 9 bases between. The CDR3 is 13 amino acids. The CDR3 bases are TGTGCCAGCAGTTTTAATGGACCCACTGAAGCTTTCTCT. This encodes CASSFNGPTEAFS.

A word on this clonotype: A clone one base away is much larger, so this may be a read error. V usage is TRBV20-1 and J usage is TRBJ1-6, with D possibly being TRBD1 (5 bases). This CDR3 has 14 residues. V gave up 4 bases and J gave up 6 bases, with 13 bases separating them. Germline V lookup: CDR1 DFQATT, CDR2 SNEGSKA (reference sequence). The CDR3 sequence: CSANQGGPNSPLHF. The DNA for the CDR3 is TGCAGTGCTAACCAGGGTGGGCCTAATTCACCCCTCCACTTT.

This clonotype was seen at least ten times. This chain connects TRBV5-4 to TRBJ1-3; the match to TRBD1 covers 9 bases. Germline values: CDR1 SGHNT, CDR2 YYREEE (reference sequence). The length of the CDR3 is 14 residues. V gave up 4 bases and J gave up 4 bases; unmatched junction bases: 3. The CDR3 DNA reads TGTGCCAGCAGCGCGGGACAGGGAGGAAACACCATATATTTT. Protein sequence: CASSAGQGGNTIYF.

A word on this clonotype: The conserved final phenylalanine or tryptophan is absent from the CDR3, which likely points to a read error. CDR3 in amino acids: CASSLDIDSGANVLTL. The CDR3 DNA reads as TGTGCCAGCAGCTTGGATATAGACTCTGGGGCCAACGTCCTGACTTTA. The gene calls are TRBV11-1 and TRBJ2-6; unclear D gene. With 3 bases removed from V and 0 bases from J, the gap between germline ends came to 9 bases. Germline V gene sequence: CDR1 SGHAT, CDR2 FQDESV (reference sequence). This CDR3 has 16 residues.

Many counts were recorded for this clonotype. This chain connects TRBV12-3 or TRBV12-4 to TRBJ1-2; no clear D. V was clipped by 6 bases and J by 0 bases, with 8 bases between them. The CDR3 runs to 13 residues. CDR3 nucleotides: TGTGCCAGCAGCCCGCAGTCTAACTATGGCTACACCTTC. Translated, it gives CASSPQSNYGYTF.

This clonotype was recorded at least ten times. The V call is TRBV6-2 or TRBV6-3, the J call TRBJ2-1; 9 nucleotides agree with TRBD2. After removal of 0 bases from V and 4 bases from J, the junction contained 7 bases not matched to a gene. This CDR3 region has 17 residues. Germline lookup yields CDR1 MNHEY and CDR2 SVGEGT. The CDR3 DNA reads as TGTGCCAGCAGTTACTCGCCTCCTAGCGGGGTATACAATGAGCAGTTCTTC. Residues: CASSYSPPSGVYNEQFF.

The CDR3 loop reads CESISYSGAGDNEQFF. The DNA of the CDR3 is TGTGAGAGCATCTCATACTCGGGAGCGGGGGACAATGAGCAGTTCTTC. This chain connects TRBV11-3 to TRBJ2-1; 8 bases line up with TRBD2. CDR1 is SGHNT, CDR2 YENEEA, per germline. CDR3 length: 16 residues.